The next 25 T cell receptor beta chains were all read from a single sample in a study of shared clonotypes between healthy human individuals. Terminally differentiated effector memory CD45RA+ cells were left out of the naive CD8 fraction, which was CD45RO-negative and positively selected for CCR7. Sequencing was performed with immunoSEQ multiplex PCR; in TCRdb, only in-frame clones are kept and a portion is missing. Of millions of clones in the sample, just under 95% were seen once. Sequenced sample: naive CD8+ T cells sorted from blood. The origin of the receptors is a man younger than 35 in good health.

The J gene is TRBJ1-2, the V gene TRBV6-6; D is unresolved. CDR1 is MNHNY, CDR2 SVGAGI, per germline (reference sequence). V lost 6 bases and J 6 bases, leaving 5 bases between the germline ends. This CDR3 contains 10 residues. CDR3 sequence (DNA): TGTGCCAGCAGCCTGGATGGCTACACCTTC. It encodes CASSLDGYTF.

This clone appeared a few times. J is TRBJ1-1 and V is TRBV4-1; D gene uncertain. The length of the CDR3 is 12 residues. V was pared by 3 bases and J by 1 base, with 3 bases between. Per germline, CDR1 MGHRA and CDR2 YSYEKL. The CDR3 loop reads CASSHTNTEAFF. The CDR3 DNA reads as TGCGCCAGCAGCCACACGAACACTGAAGCTTTCTTT.

The chain joins TRBV4-1 to TRBJ2-1; D might be TRBD1 or TRBD2, each matching 5 bases. The germline gives CDR1 MGHRA, CDR2 YSYEKL. The CDR3 length is 16 residues. V was clipped by 3 bases and J by 8 bases, with 20 bases between them. CDR3 nucleotides: TGCGCCAGCAGCCATCCCGTGGGGGTAGCGCCCGATGAGCAGTTCTTC. Its translation is CASSHPVGVAPDEQFF.

This rearrangement joins TRBV30 to TRBJ1-5, with D uncertain. The V gene's germline CDR1 is GTSNPN and CDR2 SVGIG (reference sequence). The CDR3 consists of 14 residues. V was cut by 1 base and J by 4 bases, with 11 bases left in between. This CDR3 reads CAWSERRLNQPQHF. The DNA for the CDR3 is TGTGCCTGGAGTGAGAGGCGACTTAATCAGCCCCAGCATTTT.

The V call is TRBV15, the J call TRBJ1-1; D is possibly TRBD1 (6 bases). The V gene lost 5 bases and the J gene lost 7 bases, with 20 bases spanning the gap. Germline values: CDR1 LNHNV, CDR2 YYDKDF (reference sequence). This CDR3 spans 15 amino acids. The CDR3: CATSRFAGVRDEAFF. CDR3 coding DNA: TGTGCCACCAGCCGTTTCGCAGGGGTAAGAGATGAAGCTTTCTTT. The whole variable domain, remainder taken from reference TRBV15 and TRBJ1-1, is DAMVIQNPRYQVTQFGKPVTLSCSQTLNHNVMYWYQQKSSQAPKLLFHYYDKDFNNEADTPDNFQSRRPNTSFCFLDIRSPGLGDTAMYLCATSRFAGVRDEAFFGQGTRLTVV.

The chain recombines TRBV6-4 with TRBJ2-7; a possible D gene is TRBD1 (6 bases). V lost 5 bases to trimming and J lost 4 bases, with 18 bases between them. In germline, CDR1 is MRHNA, CDR2 SNTAGT. The CDR3 consists of 15 residues. The DNA of the CDR3 is TGTGCCAGCAGTTCCACCCGACAGGTTCGATACGAGCAGTACTTC. Its protein is CASSSTRQVRYEQYF.

The chain links TRBV7-9 to TRBJ2-1; 7 positions match TRBD1. The length of the CDR3 is 14 residues. Germline CDR1 is SEHNR and CDR2 is FQNEAQ (reference sequence). V was pared by 6 bases and J by 5 bases, with 7 bases of the junction left unmatched. The CDR3 reads CASSQRQGHNEQFF. Here the CDR3 DNA reads TGTGCCAGCAGTCAAAGACAGGGACACAATGAGCAGTTCTTC.

The J gene is TRBJ1-1, the V gene TRBV4-3, with D unclear. CDR3 length: 13 amino acids. The germline CDR1 and CDR2 sequences are LGHNA and YSLEER. The V end lost 0 bases, the J end lost 7 bases, and 9 bases lay between the germline ends. The CDR3 loop is CASSQDLQLEAFF. CDR3 DNA: TGCGCCAGCAGCCAAGATCTCCAGCTTGAAGCTTTCTTT.

The genes are TRBV14 and TRBJ1-1; 8 bases line up with TRBD1. Germline CDR1 is SGHDN and CDR2 is FVKESK. J gave up 4 bases and V 2 bases, and 9 bases lay outside the gene matches. This CDR3 region has 16 residues. CDR3 nucleotides: TGTGCCAGCAGCCAACCTATGACAGGGGTGGGCACTGAAGCTTTCTTT. It specifies CASSQPMTGVGTEAFF.

CDR3 nucleotides: TGTGCCAGCAGTTATTCAGGGACAGCTCCTGGAAACACCATATATTTT. Protein sequence: CASSYSGTAPGNTIYF. The J gene is TRBJ1-3, the V gene TRBV6-6, with 7 positions matching TRBD1. There are 16 residues in the CDR3. J gave up 2 bases and V 3 bases, and 7 bases lay outside the gene matches. In germline, CDR1 is MNHNY, CDR2 SVGAGI (reference sequence).

The chain couples TRBV4-3 to TRBJ2-3, with no clear D. Germline CDR1 and CDR2: LGHNA and YSLEER. The CDR3 is made up of 15 amino acids. The germline V and J ends were trimmed by 1 base and 4 bases, with 12 bases remaining between them. CDR3 amino acids: CASSQAPSEADTQYF. DNA for the CDR3: TGCGCCAGCAGCCAAGCCCCCTCCGAAGCAGATACGCAGTATTTT.

CDR3 loop: CASSLKLGTGSKTQYF. CDR3 DNA: TGTGCCAGCAGCTTAAAGTTGGGGACAGGGAGCAAGACCCAGTACTTC. The gene calls are TRBV7-2 and TRBJ2-5, with 9 positions matching TRBD1. Germline trimming cut 2 bases from V and 6 bases from J; bases unmatched to any gene: 10. This CDR3 has 16 amino acids. In germline, CDR1 is SGHTA, CDR2 FQGNSA.

This chain links TRBV6-5 with TRBJ2-5; 8 bases align to TRBD2. This CDR3 spans 15 amino acids. J was trimmed by 5 bases and V by 5 bases; bases with no gene match: 10. Germline CDR1 and CDR2: MNHEY and SVGAGI. The CDR3 loop is CASSPSSGLGETQYF. DNA of the CDR3: TGTGCCAGCAGTCCTTCTTCGGGACTAGGGGAGACCCAGTACTTC.

V usage is TRBV19 and J usage is TRBJ2-5; D ambiguous. V gave up 7 bases and J gave up 3 bases, with 12 bases separating them. Germline CDR1 reads LNHDA; CDR2 reads SQIVND (reference sequence). The length of the CDR3 is 13 residues. The CDR3 DNA is TGTGCCAGTACTGCGGCCGGTGAAGAGACCCAGTACTTC. The encoded protein is CASTAAGEETQYF. The full variable domain, its missing parts supplied by reference TRBV19 and TRBJ2-5, is DGGITQSPKYLFRKEGQNVTLSCEQNLNHDAMYWYRQDPGQGLRLIYYSQIVNDFQKGDIAEGYSVSREKKESFPLTVTSAQKNPTAFYLCASTAAGEETQYFGPGTRLLVL.

The genes are TRBV6-6 and TRBJ1-5; D is uncertain. V was clipped by 4 bases and J by 3 bases, with 7 bases between them. This CDR3 spans 13 amino acids. Per the germline V gene, CDR1 is MNHNY and CDR2 is SVGAGI (reference sequence). CDR3: CASSLGFNQPQHF. CDR3 coding DNA: TGTGCCAGCAGTTTGGGGTTCAATCAGCCCCAGCATTTT.

The chain carries TRBV29-1 and TRBJ2-3; possibly TRBD2 for D (6 bases). CDR1 and CDR2 (germline): SQVTM, ANQGSEA. The CDR3 sequence is 15 residues long. V was cut by 7 bases and J by 0 bases, with 17 bases left in between. The DNA for the CDR3 is TGCAGCGCCAGACCCCGGGAGTTAAGCACAGATACGCAGTATTTT. It encodes CSARPRELSTDTQYF.

The chain combines TRBV9 with TRBJ2-7; 8 bases are a match to TRBD2. The CDR3 extends over 16 amino acids. V was clipped by 3 bases and J by 2 bases; unmatched bases: 10. CDR1 SGDLS and CDR2 YYNGEE come from the germline V gene. DNA for the CDR3: TGTGCCAGCAGCGCGAGCGGGGGCTTAGGGGCCTACGAGCAGTACTTC. Amino acid sequence: CASSASGGLGAYEQYF.

The V gene is TRBV11-2, the J gene TRBJ1-6; possible D gene TRBD1, 6 bases. Looked up from germline, CDR1 is SGHAT and CDR2 is FQNNGV. The CDR3 sequence is 13 residues long. Trimming cost V 3 bases and J 10 bases, with 10 bases left between them. CDR3 nucleotides: TGTGCCAGCAGCTTTCACAGGGACTCACCCCTCCACTTT. It yields the protein CASSFHRDSPLHF.

The chain carries TRBV4-3 and TRBJ2-1; 9 nucleotides agree with TRBD2. With 0 bases clipped from V and 4 bases from J, the junction kept 10 bases outside the gene matches. CDR1 is LGHNA, CDR2 YSLEER, per germline. The CDR3 has 18 amino acids. The CDR3 region is CASSQDHGAGGVYNEQFF. CDR3 nucleotide sequence: TGCGCCAGCAGCCAAGATCACGGGGCGGGAGGGGTATACAATGAGCAGTTCTTC.

Note on this clone: The sample contains more than one DNA sequence encoding this CDR3. The J gene is TRBJ2-3, the V gene TRBV7-9; no definite D call. CDR3 size: 14 residues. V lost 0 bases to trimming and J lost 2 bases, with 6 bases between them. The germline gives CDR1 SEHNR, CDR2 FQNEAQ (reference sequence). CDR3 sequence reads: CASSLANPTDTQYF. The CDR3 coding sequence is TGTGCCAGCAGCTTAGCGAACCCCACAGATACGCAGTATTTT.

The chain carries TRBV30 and TRBJ2-3; D may match TRBD1 or TRBD2 (6 bases each). CDR3 length: 14 amino acids. Trimming removed 0 bases from V and 5 bases from J, with 12 bases in between. Germline CDR1 GTSNPN, CDR2 SVGIG (reference sequence). The CDR3 coding sequence is TGTGCCTGGAGTGTTCTGGGGGGCGAAGATACGCAGTATTTT. Amino acids: CAWSVLGGEDTQYF.

The rearrangement joins TRBV28 to TRBJ1-6; D ambiguous. V shed 10 bases and J shed 11 bases, with 21 bases lying between them. Germline values: CDR1 MDHEN, CDR2 SYDVKM. CDR3 length: 14 residues. In DNA form, the CDR3 reads TGTGCCAACGTAGTCCCGGACTCGAAGACACCCCTCCACTTT. As protein: CANVVPDSKTPLHF.

V and J are TRBV13 and TRBJ2-1; possibly TRBD2 for D (5 bases). The germline V and J ends were trimmed by 4 bases and 2 bases, with 21 bases remaining between them. The CDR3 runs 18 residues. Looked up from germline, CDR1 is PRHDT and CDR2 is FYEKMQ (reference sequence). The CDR3 reads CASSSRLGRAETYNEQFF. CDR3 DNA sequence: TGTGCCAGCAGCTCCCGCCTCGGACGAGCGGAAACCTACAATGAGCAGTTCTTC.

This chain uses TRBV11-2 with TRBJ2-7, with D hard to call. CDR1 is SGHAT and CDR2 is FQNNGV in the germline V gene. Trimming pared 6 bases from V and 3 bases from J, leaving 15 bases between. This CDR3 is built from 14 residues. CDR3 sequence: CASSQAPGLYEQYF. CDR3 DNA: TGTGCCAGCAGTCAGGCACCGGGTCTCTACGAGCAGTACTTC.

V gene TRBV11-3 combines with J gene TRBJ2-5; either TRBD1 or TRBD2 may supply D (5 bases each). The J call could be wrong; TRBJ2-7 is a better fit for the DNA end. The CDR3 covers 15 residues. The V gene's germline CDR1 is SGHNT and CDR2 YENEEA. The CDR3 DNA is TGTGCCAGCAGCCAAGATGGGGGAAGGTCCAACGAGCAGTACTTC. This gives the protein CASSQDGGRSNEQYF.